The rows below give T cell receptor beta chains drawn from one sample of a study of memory CD4+ T cells and cytomegalovirus serostatus. Produced via immunoSEQ multiplex PCR; TCRdb's table is partial and in-frame only. The data hold 50,000 to 70,000 clones, with about three quarters observed a single time. Input material: memory CD4+ T cells from blood. Receptor source: an adult in good health and CMV-seropositive. The CDR3 runs from the conserved cysteine through the conserved F or W. The order of the fields is J gene, clone size, D gene, V gene, CDR3 protein, CDR3 DNA. The D gene is left open where the match is weak. For some rows the clone size is stated as once, few or many, or as a class when expanded; others skip it.

j_call: TRBJ2-5
clone_size: .
d_call: TRBD2
v_call: TRBV30
cdr3_aa: CAWSLAGGSQETQYF
cdr3_nt: TGTGCCTGGAGTCTAGCGGGAGGATCCCAAGAGACCCAGTACTTC

j_call: TRBJ1-3
clone_size: .
d_call: .
v_call: TRBV30
cdr3_aa: CAWSSRRSGNTIYF
cdr3_nt: TGTGCCTGGAGTTCGAGACGCTCTGGAAACACCATATATTTT

j_call: TRBJ2-1
clone_size: .
d_call: .
v_call: TRBV11-3
cdr3_aa: CASSLDLRDNEQFF
cdr3_nt: TGTGCCAGCAGCTTAGATCTAAGGGACAATGAGCAGTTCTTC

j_call: TRBJ1-2
clone_size: few
d_call: .
v_call: TRBV4-1
cdr3_aa: CASSQPAKYYGYTF
cdr3_nt: TGCGCCAGCAGCCAACCGGCCAAGTACTATGGCTACACCTTC

j_call: TRBJ1-2
clone_size: .
d_call: .
v_call: TRBV20-1
cdr3_aa: CSVPDRYGYTF
cdr3_nt: TGCAGTGTCCCGGACAGATATGGCTACACCTTC

j_call: TRBJ1-4
clone_size: .
d_call: .
v_call: TRBV5-1
cdr3_aa: CASSLARRPYEKLFF
cdr3_nt: TGCGCCAGCAGCTTGGCCCGCCGACCATATGAAAAACTGTTTTTT

j_call: TRBJ1-1
clone_size: .
d_call: .
v_call: TRBV11-3
cdr3_aa: CASSLEGNTEAFF
cdr3_nt: TGTGCCAGCAGCTTAGAAGGGAACACTGAAGCTTTCTTT

j_call: TRBJ1-2
clone_size: .
d_call: TRBD1
v_call: TRBV11-1
cdr3_aa: CASSLDRGNGYTF
cdr3_nt: TGTGCCAGCAGCCTCGACAGGGGAAATGGCTACACCTTC

j_call: TRBJ2-7
clone_size: .
d_call: TRBD2
v_call: TRBV27
cdr3_aa: CASSLSVLAGATKYF
cdr3_nt: TGTGCCAGCAGTTTATCGGTACTAGCGGGAGCGACTAAGTACTTC

j_call: TRBJ2-4
clone_size: .
d_call: TRBD2
v_call: TRBV5-1
cdr3_aa: CASSREGLAGVNIQYF
cdr3_nt: TGCGCCAGCAGCCGAGAGGGACTAGCGGGAGTTAACATTCAGTACTTC

j_call: TRBJ2-5
clone_size: .
d_call: TRBD2
v_call: TRBV7-9
cdr3_aa: CASSLGAGVPQETQYF
cdr3_nt: TGTGCCAGCAGCTTAGGGGCGGGGGTCCCTCAAGAGACCCAGTACTTC

j_call: TRBJ1-2
clone_size: few
d_call: .
v_call: TRBV21-1
cdr3_aa: CASSKQGPEMGYTF
cdr3_nt: TGTGCCAGCAGCAAGCAAGGACCCGAGATGGGCTACACCTTC

j_call: TRBJ2-1
clone_size: once
d_call: TRBD1
v_call: TRBV11-2
cdr3_aa: CASSFPTGANYNEQFF
cdr3_nt: TGTGCCAGCAGCTTTCCTACAGGGGCAAACTACAATGAGCAGTTCTTC

j_call: TRBJ2-5
clone_size: .
d_call: .
v_call: TRBV27
cdr3_aa: CASSFGAGNLLQETQYF
cdr3_nt: TGTGCCAGCAGTTTCGGCGCCGGCAATTTGCTTCAAGAGACCCAGTACTTC

j_call: TRBJ1-4
clone_size: few
d_call: TRBD1
v_call: TRBV19
cdr3_aa: CASSIDPFPGQGREKLFF
cdr3_nt: TGTGCCAGTAGTATAGATCCCTTCCCGGGACAGGGAAGGGAAAAACTGTTTTTT

j_call: TRBJ1-1
clone_size: .
d_call: .
v_call: TRBV25-1
cdr3_aa: CASRGHSSTEAFF
cdr3_nt: TGTGCCAGCAGAGGACATTCTAGCACTGAAGCTTTCTTT

j_call: TRBJ2-1
clone_size: few
d_call: TRBD2
v_call: TRBV7-2
cdr3_aa: CASSLVSGGIYNEQFF
cdr3_nt: TGTGCCAGCAGCCTAGTAAGCGGGGGGATCTACAATGAGCAGTTCTTC

j_call: TRBJ2-5
clone_size: .
d_call: .
v_call: TRBV30
cdr3_aa: CAASSEYRGIEETQYF
cdr3_nt: TGTGCCGCATCTTCTGAGTACCGGGGGATCGAAGAGACCCAGTACTTC

j_call: TRBJ2-1
clone_size: .
d_call: .
v_call: TRBV29-1
cdr3_aa: CSVEKRTRIFEQFF
cdr3_nt: TGCAGCGTTGAAAAGCGCACAAGAATCTTTGAGCAGTTCTTC

j_call: TRBJ2-7
clone_size: .
d_call: TRBD2
v_call: TRBV7-9
cdr3_aa: CASSGRVYEQYF
cdr3_nt: TGTGCGAGTAGCGGGAGGGTATACGAGCAGTACTTC

j_call: TRBJ1-5
clone_size: few
d_call: TRBD1
v_call: TRBV19
cdr3_aa: CASSQDRGLGQPQHF
cdr3_nt: TGTGCCAGTAGTCAGGACAGGGGACTAGGACAGCCCCAGCATTTT

j_call: TRBJ1-1
clone_size: .
d_call: TRBD1
v_call: TRBV6-5
cdr3_aa: CASTYQGGVEAFF
cdr3_nt: TGTGCCAGCACCTACCAGGGGGGCGTTGAAGCTTTCTTT

j_call: TRBJ1-5
clone_size: few
d_call: .
v_call: TRBV30
cdr3_aa: CAWSGQGDQPQHF
cdr3_nt: TGTGCCTGGAGTGGTCAGGGCGACCAGCCCCAGCATTTT

j_call: TRBJ2-7
clone_size: .
d_call: TRBD1
v_call: TRBV7-3
cdr3_aa: CASSSSGTGLYEQYF
cdr3_nt: TGTGCCAGCAGCTCATCCGGGACAGGGTTATACGAGCAGTACTTC

j_call: TRBJ2-3
clone_size: once
d_call: .
v_call: TRBV6-6
cdr3_aa: CASSDLFATQYF
cdr3_nt: TGTGCCAGCAGCGACTTGTTTGCTACGCAGTATTTT

j_call: TRBJ1-2
clone_size: .
d_call: .
v_call: TRBV19
cdr3_aa: CASSSRDHRGYTF
cdr3_nt: TGTGCCAGTAGTAGTAGGGATCACCGGGGCTACACCTTC

j_call: TRBJ2-3
clone_size: .
d_call: .
v_call: TRBV7-9
cdr3_aa: CASSFRGADTQYF
cdr3_nt: TGTGCCAGCAGCTTCAGAGGGGCAGATACGCAGTATTTT

j_call: TRBJ1-3
clone_size: .
d_call: .
v_call: TRBV5-4
cdr3_aa: CASSLDGNTIYF
cdr3_nt: TGTGCCAGCAGCTTGGATGGAAACACCATATATTTT

j_call: TRBJ2-1
clone_size: once
d_call: .
v_call: TRBV11-3
cdr3_aa: CASSRVYNEQFF
cdr3_nt: TGTGCCAGCAGCCGGGTATACAATGAGCAGTTCTTC

j_call: TRBJ1-2
clone_size: few
d_call: TRBD1
v_call: TRBV29-1
cdr3_aa: CSENRGQGYTF
cdr3_nt: TGCAGCGAAAACAGGGGGCAGGGCTACACCTTC

j_call: TRBJ2-5
clone_size: .
d_call: .
v_call: TRBV7-2
cdr3_aa: CASSRTPKGETQYF
cdr3_nt: TGTGCCAGCAGCCGGACTCCTAAGGGGGAGACCCAGTACTTC

j_call: TRBJ1-3
clone_size: once
d_call: .
v_call: TRBV6-5
cdr3_aa: CASRPPGPSGNTIYF
cdr3_nt: TGTGCCAGCAGACCTCCGGGTCCCTCTGGAAACACCATATATTTT

j_call: TRBJ2-3
clone_size: .
d_call: TRBD2
v_call: TRBV29-1
cdr3_aa: CSVGGLAGGTDTQYF
cdr3_nt: TGCAGCGTTGGGGGACTAGCGGGAGGAACAGATACGCAGTATTTT

j_call: TRBJ2-7
clone_size: medium-sized
d_call: .
v_call: TRBV2
cdr3_aa: CASSEVGPNEQYF
cdr3_nt: TGTGCCAGCAGTGAGGTGGGCCCCAACGAGCAGTACTTC

j_call: TRBJ2-7
clone_size: .
d_call: .
v_call: TRBV27
cdr3_aa: CASSSAYEQYF
cdr3_nt: TGTGCCAGCAGTTCCGCCTACGAGCAGTACTTC

j_call: TRBJ1-2
clone_size: few
d_call: .
v_call: TRBV19
cdr3_aa: CASSARPGGGYGYTF
cdr3_nt: TGTGCCAGTAGTGCCCGACCGGGGGGTGGCTATGGCTACACCTTC

j_call: TRBJ2-1
clone_size: .
d_call: .
v_call: TRBV19
cdr3_aa: CASRVSGSGSEFF
cdr3_nt: TGTGCCAGTAGGGTTAGCGGAAGCGGGTCAGAGTTCTTC

j_call: TRBJ1-2
clone_size: .
d_call: TRBD1
v_call: TRBV6-1
cdr3_aa: CASSTGVEGYTF
cdr3_nt: TGTGCCAGCAGTACAGGGGTGGAGGGCTACACCTTC

j_call: TRBJ1-2
clone_size: .
d_call: .
v_call: TRBV10-3
cdr3_aa: CASRERIIPNYGYTF
cdr3_nt: TGTGCCTCCAGAGAAAGAATAATCCCTAACTATGGCTACACCTTC

j_call: TRBJ2-3
clone_size: few
d_call: .
v_call: TRBV19
cdr3_aa: CASSIGSPDTQYF
cdr3_nt: TGTGCCAGTAGTATTGGATCTCCGGATACGCAGTATTTT

j_call: TRBJ1-1
clone_size: once
d_call: TRBD1
v_call: TRBV29-1
cdr3_aa: CSIHRGLDTEAFF
cdr3_nt: TGCAGCATCCACAGGGGACTGGACACTGAAGCTTTCTTT

j_call: TRBJ2-3
clone_size: once
d_call: TRBD2
v_call: TRBV25-1
cdr3_aa: CASSPQLAGAQYF
cdr3_nt: TGTGCCAGCAGTCCCCAATTAGCGGGAGCGCAGTATTTT

j_call: TRBJ2-1
clone_size: .
d_call: .
v_call: TRBV6-6
cdr3_aa: CASSVSGSYNEQFF
cdr3_nt: TGTGCCAGCAGCGTTAGTGGGTCCTACAATGAGCAGTTCTTC

j_call: TRBJ2-2
clone_size: .
d_call: .
v_call: TRBV6-5
cdr3_aa: CASSSRAGELFF
cdr3_nt: TGTGCCAGCAGTTCGAGAGCCGGGGAGCTGTTTTTT

j_call: TRBJ2-2
clone_size: .
d_call: .
v_call: TRBV11-3
cdr3_aa: CASSLVLAAVNTGELFF
cdr3_nt: TGTGCCAGCAGCTTAGTGTTAGCGGCTGTAAACACCGGGGAGCTGTTTTTT

j_call: TRBJ2-1
clone_size: .
d_call: .
v_call: TRBV2
cdr3_aa: CASRVQQGIGEQFF
cdr3_nt: TGTGCCAGCCGCGTCCAACAGGGTATAGGTGAGCAGTTCTTC